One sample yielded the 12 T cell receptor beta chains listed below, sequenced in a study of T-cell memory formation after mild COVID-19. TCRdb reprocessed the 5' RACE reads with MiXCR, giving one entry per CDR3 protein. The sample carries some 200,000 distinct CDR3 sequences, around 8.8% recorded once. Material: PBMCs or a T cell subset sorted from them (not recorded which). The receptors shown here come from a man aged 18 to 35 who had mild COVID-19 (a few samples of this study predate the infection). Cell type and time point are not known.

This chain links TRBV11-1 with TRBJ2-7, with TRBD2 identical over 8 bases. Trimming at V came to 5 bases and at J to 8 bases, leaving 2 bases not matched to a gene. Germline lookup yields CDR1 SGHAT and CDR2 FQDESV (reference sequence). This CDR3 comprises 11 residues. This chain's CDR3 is CASSRGGKQYV. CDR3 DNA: TGTGCCAGCAGCCGGGGGGGCAAGCAGTACGTC.

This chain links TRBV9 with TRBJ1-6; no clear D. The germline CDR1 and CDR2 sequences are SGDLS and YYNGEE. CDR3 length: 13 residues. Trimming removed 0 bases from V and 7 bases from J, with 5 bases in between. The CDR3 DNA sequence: TGTGCCAGCAGCGTAGCTTGGAATTCACCCCTCCACTTT. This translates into CASSVAWNSPLHF.

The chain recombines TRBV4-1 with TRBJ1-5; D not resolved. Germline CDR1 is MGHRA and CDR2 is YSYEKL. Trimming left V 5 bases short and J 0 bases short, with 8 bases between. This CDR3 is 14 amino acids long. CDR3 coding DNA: TGCGCCAGCAGCGCCCTTTATAGCAATCAGCCCCAGCATTTT. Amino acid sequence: CASSALYSNQPQHF.

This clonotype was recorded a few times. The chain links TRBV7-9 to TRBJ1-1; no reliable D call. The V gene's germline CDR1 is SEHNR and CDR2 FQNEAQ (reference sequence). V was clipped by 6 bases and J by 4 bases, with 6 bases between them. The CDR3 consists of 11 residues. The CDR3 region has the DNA TGTGCCAGCAGTAAGGGCACTGAAGCTTTCTTT. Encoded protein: CASSKGTEAFF.

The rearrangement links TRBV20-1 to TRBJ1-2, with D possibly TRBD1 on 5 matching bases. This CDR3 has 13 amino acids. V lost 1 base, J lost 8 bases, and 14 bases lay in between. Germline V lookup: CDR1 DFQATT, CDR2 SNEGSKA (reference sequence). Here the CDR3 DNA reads TGCAGTGCTAGAGTCCCTGGGACTGGGGGCTACACCTTC. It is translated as CSARVPGTGGYTF.

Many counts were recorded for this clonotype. DNA for the CDR3: TGTGCCAGCAGCTCGGGGGGGAGCTCCTACAATGAGCAGTTCTTC. Amino acid sequence: CASSSGGSSYNEQFF. The chain couples TRBV7-3 to TRBJ2-1; 8 bases align to TRBD2. The CDR3 totals 15 residues. V lost 4 bases to trimming and J lost 0 bases; unmatched junction nucleotides: 2. Germline V CDR1 and CDR2: SGHTA, FQGTGA.

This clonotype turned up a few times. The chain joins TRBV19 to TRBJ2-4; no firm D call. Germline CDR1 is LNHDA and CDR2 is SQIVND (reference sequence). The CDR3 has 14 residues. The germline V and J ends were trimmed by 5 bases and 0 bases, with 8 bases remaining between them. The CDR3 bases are TGTGCCAGTAGTTCTCTACTAGCCAAAAACATTCAGTACTTC. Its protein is CASSSLLAKNIQYF.

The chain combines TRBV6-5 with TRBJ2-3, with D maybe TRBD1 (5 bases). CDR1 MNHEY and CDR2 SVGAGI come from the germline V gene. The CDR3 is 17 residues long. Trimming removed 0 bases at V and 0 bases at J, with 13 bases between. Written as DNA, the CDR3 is TGTGCCAGCAGTTACTCGGGGCGAGAATCTAGCACAGATACGCAGTATTTT. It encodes CASSYSGRESSTDTQYF.

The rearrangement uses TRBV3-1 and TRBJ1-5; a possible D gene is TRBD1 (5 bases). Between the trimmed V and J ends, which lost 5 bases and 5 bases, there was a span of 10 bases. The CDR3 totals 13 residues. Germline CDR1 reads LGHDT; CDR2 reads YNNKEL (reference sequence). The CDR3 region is CASSVTGDQPQHF. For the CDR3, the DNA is TGTGCCAGCAGCGTAACAGGAGATCAGCCCCAGCATTTT.

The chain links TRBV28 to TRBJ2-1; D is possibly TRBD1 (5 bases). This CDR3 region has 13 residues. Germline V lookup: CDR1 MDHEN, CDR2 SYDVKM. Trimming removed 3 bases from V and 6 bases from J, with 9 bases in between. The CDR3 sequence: CASSLTQGNEQFF. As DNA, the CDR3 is TGTGCCAGCAGTTTGACCCAGGGCAATGAGCAGTTCTTC.

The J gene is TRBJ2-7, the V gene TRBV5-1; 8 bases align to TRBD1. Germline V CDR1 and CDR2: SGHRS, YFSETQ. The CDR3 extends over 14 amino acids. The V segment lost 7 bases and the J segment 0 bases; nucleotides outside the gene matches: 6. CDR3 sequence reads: CASGGQGASYEQYF. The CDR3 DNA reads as TGCGCCAGCGGCGGGCAGGGGGCCTCCTACGAGCAGTACTTC.

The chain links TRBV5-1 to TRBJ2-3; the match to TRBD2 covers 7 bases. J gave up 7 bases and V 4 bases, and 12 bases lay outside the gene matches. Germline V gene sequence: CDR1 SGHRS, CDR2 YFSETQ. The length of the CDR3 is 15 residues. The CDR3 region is CASSPTGREGYTQYF. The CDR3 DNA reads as TGCGCCAGCAGCCCCACCGGCAGGGAGGGATATACGCAGTATTTT.